Detailed here is one T cell receptor (beta chain). Its antigen is unknown. The CDR3 runs to 18 residues. After removal of 0 bases from V and 4 bases from J, the junction contained 13 bases not matched to a gene. Germline V gene data show CDR1 as LGHNA and CDR2 as YNFKEQ. The data originate from a study of T cells in localized non-small cell lung cancer. Overall study findings and caveats: Appearing in adjacent lung were a median around 60 of the top 100 tumor clones. Tumor showed lower T cell clonality than uninvolved adjacent lung, where it was highest. Sequencing, confined to only one tumor region, leaves heterogeneity possible.

Clones were read by immunoSEQ multiplex PCR, and TCRdb kept only the in-frame ones, dropping some. The sample holds about 26,000 clones; approximately 90% are singletons and the top ten take about 4.4%. Sequenced material: peripheral blood, taken before any cancer treatment. The chain is built from TRBV4-2 and TRBJ1-1, with 8 bases fitting TRBD1. The clonotype was recovered from a female donor over 55 with stage II squamous cell lung carcinoma. The CDR3, as DNA: TGTGCCAGCAGCCAAGATCTTGACGACAGGGGTGGGACCACTGAAGCTTTCTTT. Translation gives CASSQDLDDRGGTTEAFF.